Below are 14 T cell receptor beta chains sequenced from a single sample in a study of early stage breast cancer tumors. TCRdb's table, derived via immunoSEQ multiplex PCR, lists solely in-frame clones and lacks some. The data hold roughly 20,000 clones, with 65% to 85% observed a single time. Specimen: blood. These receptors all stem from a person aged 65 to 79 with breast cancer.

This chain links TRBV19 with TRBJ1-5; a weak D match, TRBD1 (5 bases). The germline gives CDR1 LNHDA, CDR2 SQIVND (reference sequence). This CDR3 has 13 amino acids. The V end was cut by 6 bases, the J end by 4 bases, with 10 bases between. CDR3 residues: CASSDRINQPQHF. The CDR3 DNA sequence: TGTGCCAGTAGCGACAGAATTAATCAGCCCCAGCATTTT.

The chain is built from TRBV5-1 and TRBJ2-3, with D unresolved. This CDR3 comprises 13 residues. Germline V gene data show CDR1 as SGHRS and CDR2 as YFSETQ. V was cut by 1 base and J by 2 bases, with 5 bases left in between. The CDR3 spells CASSLTVTDTQYF. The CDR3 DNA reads TGCGCCAGCAGCTTGACTGTCACAGATACGCAGTATTTT.

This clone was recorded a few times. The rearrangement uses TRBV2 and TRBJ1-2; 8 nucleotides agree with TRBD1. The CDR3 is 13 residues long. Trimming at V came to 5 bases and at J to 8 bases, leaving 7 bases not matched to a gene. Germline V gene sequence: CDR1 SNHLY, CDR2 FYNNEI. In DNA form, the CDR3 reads TGTGCCAGCAGTTCGACAGGGGCCCGAGGCTACACCTTC. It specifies CASSSTGARGYTF.

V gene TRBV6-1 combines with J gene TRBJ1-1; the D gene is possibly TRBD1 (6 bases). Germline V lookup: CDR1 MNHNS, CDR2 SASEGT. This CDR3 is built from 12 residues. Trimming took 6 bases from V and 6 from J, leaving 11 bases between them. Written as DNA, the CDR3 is TGTGCCAGCAGCGTACAGGGCGCTGAAGCTTTCTTT. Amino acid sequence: CASSVQGAEAFF.

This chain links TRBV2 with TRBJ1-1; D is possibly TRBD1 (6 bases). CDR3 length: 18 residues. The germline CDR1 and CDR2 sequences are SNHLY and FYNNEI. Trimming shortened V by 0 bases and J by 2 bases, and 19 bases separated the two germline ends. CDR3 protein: CASSEASYRALRNTEAFF. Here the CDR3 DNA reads TGTGCCAGCAGTGAAGCCAGCTACAGGGCTCTCCGAAACACTGAAGCTTTCTTT.

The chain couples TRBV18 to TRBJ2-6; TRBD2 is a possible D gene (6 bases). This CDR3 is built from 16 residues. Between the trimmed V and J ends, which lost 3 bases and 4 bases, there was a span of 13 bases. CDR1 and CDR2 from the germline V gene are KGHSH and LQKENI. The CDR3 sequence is CASSPSEGSGANVLTF. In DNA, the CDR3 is TGTGCCAGCTCACCTTCGGAGGGTTCCGGGGCCAACGTCCTGACTTTC.

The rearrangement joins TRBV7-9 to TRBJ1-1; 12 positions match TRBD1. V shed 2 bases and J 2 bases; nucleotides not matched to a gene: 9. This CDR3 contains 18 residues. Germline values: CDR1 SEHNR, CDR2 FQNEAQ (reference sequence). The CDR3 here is CASSLFRGQGALNTEAFF. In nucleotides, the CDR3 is TGTGCCAGCAGCTTATTCAGGGGACAGGGGGCGCTCAACACTGAAGCTTTCTTT.

CDR3 sequence reads: CASSLYRGPGGEAFF. In DNA form, the CDR3 reads TGTGCCAGCAGCTTGTATAGGGGGCCCGGAGGTGAAGCTTTCTTT. The chain links TRBV7-2 to TRBJ1-1, with TRBD1 matching 7 bases. CDR1 is SGHTA and CDR2 is FQGNSA in the germline V gene. The CDR3 consists of 15 residues. J was trimmed by 7 bases and V by 3 bases; bases with no gene match: 11.

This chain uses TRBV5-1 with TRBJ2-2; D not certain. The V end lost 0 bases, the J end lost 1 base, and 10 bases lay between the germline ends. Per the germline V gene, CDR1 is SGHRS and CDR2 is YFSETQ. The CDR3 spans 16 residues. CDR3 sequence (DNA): TGCGCCAGCAGCTTGGTGGTCGCAGGGAACACCGGGGAGCTGTTTTTT. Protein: CASSLVVAGNTGELFF.

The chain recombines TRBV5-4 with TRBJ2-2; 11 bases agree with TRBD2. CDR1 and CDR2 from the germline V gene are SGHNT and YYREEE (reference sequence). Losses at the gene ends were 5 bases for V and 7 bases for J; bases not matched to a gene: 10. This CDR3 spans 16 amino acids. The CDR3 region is CASRPSSGGPNGELFF. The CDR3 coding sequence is TGTGCCAGCAGGCCATCTAGCGGGGGGCCGAACGGGGAGCTGTTTTTT.

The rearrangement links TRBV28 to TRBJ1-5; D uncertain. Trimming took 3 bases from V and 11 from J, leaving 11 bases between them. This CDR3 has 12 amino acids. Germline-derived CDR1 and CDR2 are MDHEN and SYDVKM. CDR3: CASSLLQFSQHF. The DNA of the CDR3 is TGTGCCAGCAGTTTGTTACAGTTTTCCCAGCATTTT. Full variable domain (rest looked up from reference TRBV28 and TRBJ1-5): DVKVTQSSRYLVKRTGEKVFLECVQDMDHENMFWYRQDPGLGLRLIYFSYDVKMKEKGDIPEGYSVSREKKERFSLILESASTNQTSMYLCASSLLQFSQHFGDGTRLSIL.

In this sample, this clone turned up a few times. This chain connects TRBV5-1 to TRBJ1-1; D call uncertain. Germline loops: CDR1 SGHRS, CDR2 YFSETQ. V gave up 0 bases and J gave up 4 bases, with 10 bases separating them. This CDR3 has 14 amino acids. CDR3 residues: CASSLAGGGTEAFF. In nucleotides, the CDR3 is TGCGCCAGCAGCTTGGCCGGAGGAGGCACTGAAGCTTTCTTT.

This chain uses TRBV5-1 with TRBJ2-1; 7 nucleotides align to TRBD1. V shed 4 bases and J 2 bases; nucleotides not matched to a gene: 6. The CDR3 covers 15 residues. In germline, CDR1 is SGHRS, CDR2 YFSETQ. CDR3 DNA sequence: TGCGCCAGCAGCCCGACGGACAGGACCTACAATGAGCAGTTCTTC. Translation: CASSPTDRTYNEQFF.

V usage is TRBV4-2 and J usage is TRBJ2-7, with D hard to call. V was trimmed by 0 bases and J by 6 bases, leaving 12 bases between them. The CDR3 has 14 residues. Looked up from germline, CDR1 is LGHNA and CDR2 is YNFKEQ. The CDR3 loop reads CASSQELMRPEQYF. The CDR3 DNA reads TGTGCCAGCAGCCAAGAGCTTATGAGGCCCGAGCAGTACTTC.